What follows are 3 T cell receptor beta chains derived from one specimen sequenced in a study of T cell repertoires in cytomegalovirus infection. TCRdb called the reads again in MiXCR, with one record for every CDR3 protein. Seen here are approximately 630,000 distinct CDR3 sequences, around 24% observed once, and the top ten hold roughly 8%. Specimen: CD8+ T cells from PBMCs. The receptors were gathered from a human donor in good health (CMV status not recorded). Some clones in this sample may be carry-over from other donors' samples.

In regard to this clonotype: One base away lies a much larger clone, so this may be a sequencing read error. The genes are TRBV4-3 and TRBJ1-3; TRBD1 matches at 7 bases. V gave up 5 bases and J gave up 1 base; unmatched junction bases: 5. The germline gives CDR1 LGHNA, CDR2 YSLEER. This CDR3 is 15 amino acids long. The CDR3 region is CASSFNRGSGNTIYF. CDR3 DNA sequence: TGCGCCAGCAGCTTTAACAGGGGATCTGGAAACACCATATATTTT.

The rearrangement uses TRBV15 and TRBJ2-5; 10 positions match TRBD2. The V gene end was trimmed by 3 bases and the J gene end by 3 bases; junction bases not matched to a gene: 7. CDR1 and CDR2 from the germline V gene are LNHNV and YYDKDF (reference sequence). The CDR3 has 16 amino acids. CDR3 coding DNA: TGTGCCACCAGCAGCCCTAAAAGCGGGGGGGAAGAGACCCAGTACTTC. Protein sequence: CATSSPKSGGEETQYF.

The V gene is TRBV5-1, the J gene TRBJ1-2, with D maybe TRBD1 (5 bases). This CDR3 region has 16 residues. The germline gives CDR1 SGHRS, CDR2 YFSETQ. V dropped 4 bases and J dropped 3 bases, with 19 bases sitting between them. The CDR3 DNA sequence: TGCGCCAGCAGCGAAGGACTCCAGGGAGAGGACTATGGCTACACCTTC. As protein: CASSEGLQGEDYGYTF.